This TCR beta chain was captured in a study of cytomegalovirus exposure and HLA in healthy donors (dated 2017 in TCRdb). Study-wide context: An earlier analysis of roughly 500 of the donors reported 250 to 350 Gb of sequence data and around 120 million unique TCR beta sequences obtained from approximately 180 million T cells. Around 300 gigabases of sequencing data and tens of millions of unique TCR sequences were included in an early release covering roughly 600 HLA-typed donors. Among the roughly 370 genotyped donors, around 81% belonged to the genetic ancestry cluster associated with self-reported Caucasian donors. The study aimed to test whether signatures of past pathogen exposure could be identified by cataloging public T cell receptors. Using immunosequencing, the study profiled T cell repertoires from roughly 650 subjects and related those repertoires to cytomegalovirus serostatus. Besides the first cohort of 666 subjects, a separate validation cohort made up of roughly 120 different subjects was used. High-throughput TCR immunosequencing, statistical association of individual TCRs with disease status, and machine learning were combined to predict cytomegalovirus infection status. A later analysis re-examined previously published TCR beta repertoires from about 670 donors and added high-resolution HLA genotyping to investigate patterns of TCR occurrence. Rather than using new phenotypic data, the later analysis identified candidate immune exposures from TCR beta sequences and from how often those sequences occurred across donors. An earlier analysis of around 640 of the donors used high-throughput TCR beta sequencing to judge whether each TCR beta V gene segment behaved as functional or pseudogenic. Donor age, sex, ethnicity and CMV serostatus were collected together with the repertoire data. A later genetic analysis took genome-wide SNP genotypes for about 60% of the roughly 670 donors and used that subset as a discovery cohort. All discovery cohort repertoires had been generated using a single sequencing platform. Class I and class II HLA loci were covered by the typing at four-digit resolution. The number of typed donors differed by locus: about 629-630 for A, B, C, DRB1 and DQB1; 500 to 550 for DQA1; some 610 for DPA1; and 400 to 480 for DPB1. Roughly 5 DR-DQ haplotypes were handled as single units for association and clustering, since linkage in the cohort was strong. Among several hundred genotyped donors of the cohort, an average of around 220,000 unique TCR beta nucleotide sequences was sequenced per donor, of which about 20% were non-productive.

The research as a whole found: The earlier analysis of 587 of the donors excluded approximately 17 rarely observed V segments, including chromosome 9 orphons, because counts were too low. Sequencing depth was assumed to be roughly uniform across donors in the presence/absence analyses, though that assumption may not hold. Because HLA typing was unavailable for some donors at each locus, only the typed subset was used in association tests. In a later genetic analysis, fewer N-insertions in productive TCRs were reported among donors in an Asian-associated ancestry cluster than the roughly 700-donor mean. A later analysis found that HLA-associated TCR beta chains were more clonally expanded and had lower generation probabilities than equally common non-associated chains. In a later analysis, several top co-occurrence clusters were reported to appear linked to parvovirus B19, influenza, CMV and Epstein-Barr virus. An earlier analysis of approximately 590 of the donors showed that most TCR beta V segments appeared in productive rearrangements either about 90% or about 30% of the time, which broadly matched IMGT annotations. When HLA alleles, especially DR and DQ, strongly co-occurred, TCR associations were difficult to assign to individual alleles. A cluster of highly shared sequence variants was judged likely to represent a technical artifact of the sequencing pipeline. At a false discovery rate of 0.05, a later analysis linked some 17,000 TCR beta sequences to specific HLA alleles. A later genetic analysis associated a missense DCLRE1C variant with V-gene and J-gene trimming of TCR beta chains, and an independent cohort replicated the association. A further reported finding was that TCR beta sequences accurately predicted the HLA-A and HLA-B alleles for most subjects in the first cohort. A few of the identified cytomegalovirus-associated TCR beta chains were confirmed in vitro to be specific for cytomegalovirus antigens. CMV serostatus was the only immune exposure information available for the cohort. While some public TCRs were present in many individuals, most TCR sequences turned up only very rarely across donors. Because the 87-base-pair reads could not distinguish some IMGT-functional V segments, including TRBV6-2 and TRBV6-3, those segments were excluded. The authors suggested that the approach could potentially be generalized to other disease states and immunological phenotypes. In both the original and validation cohorts, the classifier was reported to diagnose cytomegalovirus status with high specificity and sensitivity. Correlated functional status among segregating V segments might reflect linkage disequilibrium, but an unknown experimental factor could not be ruled out. In a later analysis, TCR association rates were found to vary across HLA loci, with the most associated TCRs seen for DRB1 alleles and the fewest for HLA-C alleles. In a later analysis, most CMV-associated TCR beta chains were found to appear HLA-restricted, with HLA associations seemingly driven largely by CMV exposure. The cohort was sequenced for TCR beta chains only, and without alpha or paired-chain data the features that could be detected were limited. In the study, around 150 TCR beta chains were listed as associated with cytomegalovirus.

The germline V gene (reference sequence) yields LNHDA for CDR1 and SQIVND for CDR2. The CDR3 spans 13 residues, from the cysteine through the phenylalanine. Here the CDR3 DNA is all that survives: 39 bases in frame from base 1. Ends trimmed: V by 5 bases, J by 5 bases; bases unmatched to a gene: 5. The library was made by the immunoSEQ multiplex PCR assay. A mixture of 60 forward primers for TCR Vbeta segments and 13 reverse primers for TCR Jbeta segments was used in the multiplex PCR. A multiplex PCR assay on genomic DNA amplified the CDR3 region of rearranged TCR beta genes. The amplified TCR beta libraries were sequenced on the Illumina HiSeq System as 87-base-pair reads. The published analysis was carried out like this. A later analysis counted some 74 million unique TCR beta chains across the 550 to 800 repertoires, and around 9.9 million of these chains were shared by at least two donors. A nearest-neighbor algorithm error-corrected the raw reads and collapsed the reads into unique sequences, merging closely related sequences to remove PCR and sequencing errors. CDR3 sequences were aligned to IMGT reference sequences to assign V, D and J gene segments. Each retained sequence needed at least a six-nucleotide match to both a V gene segment and a J gene segment. Rearrangements were called productive when the CDR3 lacked stop codons and stayed in frame with V and J; all others were non-productive. Following IMGT convention, CDR3 was defined as the stretch from the second conserved V-encoded cysteine to the conserved J-encoded phenylalanine. In an earlier analysis of some 550 of the donors, sequences lacking an unambiguous match to a single V gene segment were excluded. In an earlier analysis of some 590 of the donors, a V segment was called functional when productive rearrangements were above 56.7%, and segregating when the standard deviation between donors exceeded 5%. A statistical classification framework was built for diagnosing cytomegalovirus status from the catalog of TCR beta chain sequences. In a later analysis, TCR nucleotide sequences were compared against IMGT/GENE-DB human TR gene sequences so that V and J genes could be assigned. Using the TCRdist pipeline, a later analysis assigned CDR3 sequences along with most-parsimonious VDJ recombination scenarios. A later analysis defined each TCR beta chain by its CDR3 amino acid sequence plus V-gene family, and excluded reads lacking a unique V-gene family. In a later analysis, 500 to 700 highly shared, low-generation-probability nucleotide sequences were removed to address suspected cross-contamination and a sequencing artifact. For each public chain, a later analysis derived a clonal expansion index from normalized ranks of inferred template counts within each repertoire. Generation probabilities in a later analysis came from a VDJ recombination model fitted to out-of-frame rearrangements, and those results were checked against IGoR. Hypergeometric tests were used in a later analysis to score TCR-TCR, TCR-HLA and TCR-CMV co-occurrence, with a repertoire-size bias correction applied to the TCR pairs. False discovery rates were estimated in a later analysis by permuting HLA or CMV assignments 20 times. In a later analysis, co-occurring TCRs were grouped using DBSCAN, with TCRdist sequence similarity added in when clustering inside HLA-allele-positive subsets. Co-occurrence clustering excluded repertoires with fewer than 30,000 or more than 120,000 public chains, plus five with anomalous nucleotide sharing. This is the immuneACCESS table as TCRdb keeps it, with only in-frame sequences that have V and J called. A part of the clones is gone; compared with another copy, unresolved V genes explain less than half, and the rest is unexplained. That table supplies the V and J calls and clone size; D and trimming were determined from the DNA. Present in this sample are under 300,000 clones, about 83% of which were seen just once. The biggest ten clones account for about 2% of the sample.

The cohort consisted of 600 to 750 healthy bone marrow donors. At the time of sampling, every cohort member was nominally healthy, though immune exposures that went unrecorded were likely present. The donor was CMV seropositive and belonged to the group of about 290 seropositive cohort members. Every donor gave a peripheral blood sample, and the peripheral blood mononuclear cells from that sample were used for TCR beta sequencing. The Qiagen DNeasy Blood Extraction Kit was used to extract genomic DNA from the blood cell samples. A remark on this clone: No cognate antigen has been identified for it. Base-call qualities are not available, and no considerably larger clone is one nucleotide away.

This TCR came from a woman between 40 and 55 years old in good health and CMV-seropositive. This sequence uses TRBV19 and TRBJ2-5, with 7 bases aligning to TRBD1. Specimen: PBMCs. CDR3 loop: CASSEGQHETQYF. The DNA sequence is TGTGCCAGTAGTGAGGGACAGCACGAGACCCAGTACTTC.